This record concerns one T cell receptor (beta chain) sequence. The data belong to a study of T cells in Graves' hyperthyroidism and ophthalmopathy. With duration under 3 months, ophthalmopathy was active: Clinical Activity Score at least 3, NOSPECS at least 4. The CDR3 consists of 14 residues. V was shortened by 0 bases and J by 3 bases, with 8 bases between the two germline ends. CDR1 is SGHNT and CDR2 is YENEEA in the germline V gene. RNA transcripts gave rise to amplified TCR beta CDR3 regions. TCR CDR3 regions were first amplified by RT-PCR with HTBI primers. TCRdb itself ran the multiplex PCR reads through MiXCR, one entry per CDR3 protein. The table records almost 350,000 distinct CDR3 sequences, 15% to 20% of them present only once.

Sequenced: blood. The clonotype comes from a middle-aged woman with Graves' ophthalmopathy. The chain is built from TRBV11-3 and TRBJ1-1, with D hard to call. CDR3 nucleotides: TGTGCCAGCAGCTTAGACGGGGTCGACACTGAAGCTTTCTTT. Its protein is CASSLDGVDTEAFF.